Following are 31 T cell receptor beta chains from one sample sequenced in a study of T cell repertoires in cytomegalovirus infection. Which antigens these TCRs recognize remains unknown. TCRdb re-called the reads with MiXCR, one entry per CDR3 protein. The sample lists 640,000 or so distinct CDR3 sequences; about 30% were seen once. The specimen comprised cultured PBMCs, sampled from culture after CMV antigen stimulation. These receptors all stem from a human donor in good health (CMV status not recorded). Some clones in this sample may be carry-over from other donors' samples.

The chain links TRBV19 to TRBJ2-1; no clear D. This CDR3 has 13 amino acids. V lost 0 bases and J 7 bases, leaving 7 bases between the germline ends. Germline V gene lookup returns CDR1 LNHDA and CDR2 SQIVND (reference sequence). CDR3 amino acids: CASSIDPENEQFF. In DNA form, the CDR3 reads TGTGCCAGTAGTATAGACCCAGAGAATGAGCAGTTCTTC.

The gene calls are TRBV9 and TRBJ2-3, with 7 bases lining up with TRBD2. CDR3 length: 15 amino acids. Trimming took 4 bases from V and 8 from J; bases not matched to a gene: 13. Looked up from germline, CDR1 is SGDLS and CDR2 is YYNGEE. The CDR3 region has the DNA TGTGCCAGCAGCCCCCGGGGGGACCCTACGGGTACGCAGTATTTT. This translates into CASSPRGDPTGTQYF.

This clonotype has a count of ten or more. V and J are TRBV7-2 and TRBJ2-3, with TRBD2 identical over 11 bases. V dropped 3 bases and J dropped 7; count of bases not matched to a gene: 9. CDR1 SGHTA and CDR2 FQGNSA come from the germline V gene. The CDR3 length is 16 residues. CDR3 protein: CASSFGTSGVLNTQYF. Written as DNA, the CDR3 is TGTGCCAGCAGCTTTGGGACTAGCGGCGTTTTGAATACGCAGTATTTT.

Concerning this clonotype: The junction shows a germline mismatch at one end, possibly a read error. V is TRBV20-1 and J is TRBJ1-6, with D possibly matching TRBD1 (5 bases). CDR3 length: 15 amino acids. The germline V gene has CDR1 DFQATT and CDR2 SNEGSKA (reference sequence). CDR3 residues: CSALRQQGGYSPLHF. CDR3 bases: TGCAGTGCCCTACGGCAGCAGGGTGGATATTCACCCCTCCACTTC.

V and J are TRBV11-2 and TRBJ2-3, with D possibly matching TRBD2 (7 bases). CDR3 length: 18 amino acids. Trimming shortened V by 1 base and J by 5 bases, and 22 bases separated the two germline ends. Germline CDR1 SGHAT, CDR2 FQNNGV. The CDR3 here is CASSLGQESVLAGDTQYF. The CDR3 nucleotides are TGTGCCAGCAGCTTAGGACAGGAAAGCGTTTTAGCGGGAGATACGCAGTATTTT. Filled out from reference TRBV11-2 and TRBJ2-3, the complete variable domain reads EAGVAQSPRYKIIEKRQSVAFWCNPISGHATLYWYQQILGQGPKLLIQFQNNGVVDDSQLPKDRFSAERLKGVDSTLKIQPAKLEDSAVYLCASSLGQESVLAGDTQYFGPGTRLTVL.

This chain uses TRBV11-2 with TRBJ1-3, with D unclear. Germline CDR1 is SGHAT and CDR2 is FQNNGV. The CDR3 extends over 16 amino acids. Trimming shortened V by 5 bases and J by 0 bases, and 14 bases separated the two germline ends. CDR3 in DNA: TGTGCCAGCAGCCTGCCCTTCGACCCCTCTGGAAACACCATATATTTT. Residues: CASSLPFDPSGNTIYF.

The chain recombines TRBV19 with TRBJ1-1; no reliable D call. Germline-derived CDR1 and CDR2 are LNHDA and SQIVND (reference sequence). The ends were cut back, 3 bases at V and 1 base at J, with 6 bases in the middle. The length of the CDR3 is 13 residues. The DNA for the CDR3 is TGTGCCAGTAGTATCAACCGGAACACTGAAGCTTTCTTT. Translation: CASSINRNTEAFF.

The chain uses TRBV19 and TRBJ1-1; a weak D match, TRBD1 (5 bases). Per the germline V gene, CDR1 is LNHDA and CDR2 is SQIVND (reference sequence). This CDR3 comprises 14 residues. Trimming left V 3 bases short and J 1 base short, with 9 bases between. CDR3 region: CASSIRDGNTEAFF. CDR3 nucleotides: TGTGCCAGTAGTATCAGGGACGGGAACACTGAAGCTTTCTTT.

This sequence joins TRBV7-6 and TRBJ2-5, with D unclear. Trimming took 5 bases from V and 10 from J, leaving 17 bases between them. CDR3 length: 13 residues. Germline loops: CDR1 SGHVS, CDR2 FNYEAQ. The CDR3 DNA reads as TGTGCCAGCAGCCCAGATACCAAGAGAGTCCAGTACTTC. It encodes CASSPDTKRVQYF.

This clonotype occurred many times. The V gene is TRBV7-2, the J gene TRBJ1-6, with D perhaps TRBD1 (5 bases). The V gene lost 3 bases and the J gene lost 7 bases, with 19 bases spanning the gap. There are 17 residues in the CDR3. Germline assignment: CDR1 SGHTA and CDR2 FQGNSA. The CDR3, as DNA: TGTGCCAGCAGCTTTAATTACAGGTCGGAGAAAAATTCACCCCTCCACTTT. Translation gives CASSFNYRSEKNSPLHF.

This clonotype has only a few counts. This chain connects TRBV2 to TRBJ2-1; D tentatively fits TRBD1 or TRBD2 (7 bases each). The CDR3 contains 15 residues. Per the germline V gene, CDR1 is SNHLY and CDR2 is FYNNEI. V lost 3 bases and J 4 bases, leaving 13 bases between the germline ends. The CDR3 loop reads CASSDSGGGYNEQFF. CDR3 nucleotide sequence: TGTGCCAGCAGTGACTCAGGGGGGGGTTACAATGAGCAGTTCTTC.

The rearrangement joins TRBV11-1 to TRBJ2-3; the D is unclear. Trimming pared 5 bases from V and 6 bases from J, leaving 18 bases between. The CDR3 sequence is 15 residues long. The germline V gene encodes CDR1 SGHAT and CDR2 FQDESV (reference sequence). The CDR3, as DNA: TGTGCCAGCAGCCCTCGACTGCATTTGGGGGATACGCAGTATTTT. Amino acids: CASSPRLHLGDTQYF.

V and J are TRBV28 and TRBJ2-1, with D possibly being TRBD2 (7 bases). Trimming took 5 bases from V and 1 from J, leaving 12 bases between them. The CDR3 has 15 residues. Looked up from germline, CDR1 is MDHEN and CDR2 is SYDVKM. The CDR3 spells CASSGGAESYNEQFF. In DNA, the CDR3 is TGTGCCAGCAGTGGGGGGGCGGAATCCTACAATGAGCAGTTCTTC.

In its sample, this clonotype was seen a few times. The genes are TRBV2 and TRBJ2-1, with 8 bases identical to TRBD2. Germline CDR1 and CDR2: SNHLY and FYNNEI. There are 14 residues in the CDR3. V was clipped by 3 bases and J by 7 bases; unmatched bases: 5. CDR3 nucleotides: TGTGCCAGCAGTGACCAGCGGGGGAGTAATGAGCAGTTCTTC. Protein: CASSDQRGSNEQFF.

This clonotype occurred many times. The gene calls are TRBV7-2 and TRBJ1-6; TRBD1 might be the D (6 bases). The CDR3 runs to 14 residues. The germline gives CDR1 SGHTA, CDR2 FQGNSA. The V and J ends lost 4 bases and 7 bases respectively, with 11 bases between them. Here the CDR3 reads CASSYRRGNSPLHF. The CDR3 DNA reads TGTGCCAGCAGCTACCGCAGGGGAAATTCACCCCTCCACTTT.

This chain joins TRBV20-1 and TRBJ2-5, with 7 bases lining up with TRBD1. Germline V lookup: CDR1 DFQATT, CDR2 SNEGSKA (reference sequence). Losses at the gene ends were 5 bases for V and 5 bases for J; bases not matched to a gene: 8. The CDR3 is made up of 13 amino acids. CDR3 sequence: CSAQRTGEETQYF. The CDR3 bases are TGCAGTGCTCAGAGAACAGGGGAGGAGACCCAGTACTTC.

The rearrangement uses TRBV5-6 and TRBJ1-2; D uncertain. Germline-derived CDR1 and CDR2 are SGHDT and YYEEEE. V lost 3 bases and J 4 bases, leaving 13 bases between the germline ends. The CDR3 is 14 amino acids. CDR3 DNA: TGTGCCAGCAGCTCCACGAACACCCGCTATGGCTACACCTTC. Residues: CASSSTNTRYGYTF.

This clonotype was counted a few times. The genes are TRBV6-1 and TRBJ1-2, with 9 nucleotides matching TRBD1. The trim removed 5 bases at V and 4 bases at J, leaving 5 bases unmatched. CDR3 length: 14 residues. Germline CDR1 MNHNS, CDR2 SASEGT. The CDR3 here is CASSRDRVGYGYTF. The CDR3 DNA reads TGTGCCAGCAGTCGGGACAGGGTAGGCTATGGCTACACCTTC.

This clonotype was seen ten or more times. The gene calls are TRBV7-2 and TRBJ2-3; 12 positions match TRBD2. Germline V gene lookup returns CDR1 SGHTA and CDR2 FQGNSA. This CDR3 has 17 residues. V lost 1 base to trimming and J lost 2 bases; unmatched junction nucleotides: 4. Here the CDR3 DNA reads TGTGCCAGCAGCTTAGTCCTAGCGGGAGGGCTCACAGATACGCAGTATTTT. Translated, it gives CASSLVLAGGLTDTQYF.

This clonotype came up a few times. This chain links TRBV27 with TRBJ2-1; D gene ambiguous. Deletions cut 1 base from V and 2 bases from J, with 21 bases between. Germline V lookup: CDR1 MNHEY, CDR2 SMNVEV (reference sequence). The CDR3 is 19 amino acids. The CDR3 bases are TGTGCCAGCAGTTTATTCTCCAGGTCACATCCCCGGGCCTACAATGAGCAGTTCTTC. Translating it yields CASSLFSRSHPRAYNEQFF.

There are a few counts of this clonotype. A much more abundant neighbour one base away suggests this may be a read error. The V gene is TRBV10-3, the J gene TRBJ1-1; weak D call: TRBD1 (6 bases). This CDR3 comprises 13 residues. V lost 3 bases and J 1 base, leaving 6 bases between the germline ends. Germline V gene sequence: CDR1 ENHRY, CDR2 SYGVKD. The chain's CDR3 is CAISEQGNTEAFF. The CDR3 DNA reads as TGTGCCATCAGTGAACAGGGGAACACTGAAGCTTTCTTT.

This clonotype appeared many times. The J gene is TRBJ1-5, the V gene TRBV7-6, with D perhaps matching TRBD1 (5 bases). V gave up 5 bases and J gave up 1 base, with 18 bases separating them. The germline V gene has CDR1 SGHVS and CDR2 FNYEAQ. The length of the CDR3 is 17 residues. In nucleotides, the CDR3 is TGTGCCAGCAGCCCCTCGTTTGGGGGTGGAAGCAATCAGCCCCAGCATTTT. This codes for CASSPSFGGGSNQPQHF. Full variable domain (rest looked up from reference TRBV7-6 and TRBJ1-5): GAGVSQSPRYKVTKRGQDVALRCDPISGHVSLYWYRQALGQGPEFLTYFNYEAQQDKSGLPNDRFSAERPEGSISTLTIQRTEQRDSAMYRCASSPSFGGGSNQPQHFGDGTRLSIL.

The chain carries TRBV6-2 or TRBV6-3 and TRBJ2-5, with 10 bases fitting TRBD2. Germline V lookup: CDR1 MNHEY, CDR2 SVGEGT. V lost 5 bases to trimming and J lost 3 bases; unmatched junction nucleotides: 12. The CDR3 is 17 amino acids. The CDR3 DNA reads as TGTGCCAGCAGTCACCCCCAACTAGCGGGGATTAAAGAGACCCAGTACTTC. It yields the protein CASSHPQLAGIKETQYF.

The chain has TRBV4-1 and TRBJ1-2, with 7 positions matching TRBD1. There are 15 residues in the CDR3. V lost 1 base, J lost 3 bases, and 5 bases stayed unmatched. CDR1 and CDR2 from the germline V gene are MGHRA and YSYEKL. CDR3 in amino acids: CASSQVKGADYGYTF. In DNA form, the CDR3 reads TGCGCCAGCAGCCAAGTCAAGGGGGCGGACTATGGCTACACCTTC.

Written as DNA, the CDR3 is TGTGCCAGCAGCAAAGCTGGGAGGGAAGAGCAGTACTTC. This translates into CASSKAGREEQYF. The rearrangement joins TRBV6-5 to TRBJ2-7, with 7 bases aligning to TRBD2. From germline, CDR1 is MNHEY and CDR2 SVGAGI. V dropped 6 bases and J dropped 7; count of bases not matched to a gene: 9. The CDR3 covers 13 residues.

This clonotype has only one observation. The chain joins TRBV5-4 to TRBJ2-3; TRBD2 aligns across 10 bases. This CDR3 is built from 17 residues. CDR1 is SGHNT and CDR2 is YYREEE in the germline V gene (reference sequence). V was pared by 4 bases and J by 1 base, with 9 bases of the junction left unmatched. Written as DNA, the CDR3 is TGTGCCAGCAGCCCGGACCTAGCGGGAGTCGGCACAGATACGCAGTATTTT. Translation gives CASSPDLAGVGTDTQYF.

The rearrangement uses TRBV20-1 and TRBJ2-2; tentatively, D is TRBD1 (6 bases). The germline V and J ends were trimmed by 0 bases and 5 bases, with 13 bases remaining between them. Germline values: CDR1 DFQATT, CDR2 SNEGSKA (reference sequence). The CDR3 extends over 15 amino acids. CDR3 loop: CSARELGAPTGELFF. DNA for the CDR3: TGCAGTGCTAGAGAGCTGGGGGCCCCGACCGGGGAGCTGTTTTTT.

This clonotype was detected only once. The rearrangement links TRBV20-1 to TRBJ2-5; D is possibly TRBD1 (5 bases). In germline, CDR1 is DFQATT, CDR2 SNEGSKA (reference sequence). Trimming removed 6 bases at V and 2 bases at J, with 19 bases between. This CDR3 spans 15 amino acids. CDR3 coding DNA: TGCAGTGCGTCGTCTGGGGCTGGCGAACAAGAGACCCAGTACTTC. Encoded protein: CSASSGAGEQETQYF.

This clonotype was counted only a few times. The chain recombines TRBV25-1 with TRBJ1-4, with unresolved D. CDR1 and CDR2 from the germline V gene are MGHDK and SYGVNS. V shed 6 bases and J shed 4 bases, with 24 bases lying between them. The CDR3 is 18 amino acids. The DNA for the CDR3 is TGTGCCAGCAGCGAAACGGCGGGCGTGGGCAGCTTTAATGAAAAACTGTTTTTT. Translation: CASSETAGVGSFNEKLFF. The full variable domain, its missing parts supplied by reference TRBV25-1 and TRBJ1-4, is EADIYQTPRYLVIGTGKKITLECSQTMGHDKMYWYQQDPGMELHLIHYSYGVNSTEKGDLSSESTVSRIRTEHFPLTLESARPSHTSQYLCASSETAGVGSFNEKLFFGSGTQLSVL.

The CDR3 loop is CASSSGRRTDTQYF. CDR3 coding DNA: TGTGCCAGCAGCTCAGGTCGCCGCACAGATACGCAGTATTTT. The chain recombines TRBV11-3 with TRBJ2-3, with no clear D. Deletions cut 4 bases from V and 1 base from J, with 9 bases between. This CDR3 spans 14 amino acids. Per the germline V gene, CDR1 is SGHNT and CDR2 is YENEEA.

This clonotype turned up a few times. This rearrangement joins TRBV20-1 to TRBJ1-6; TRBD1 matches 7 bases. The CDR3 spans 15 residues. J gave up 9 bases and V 1 base, and 9 bases lay outside the gene matches. Germline V CDR1 and CDR2: DFQATT, SNEGSKA (reference sequence). The CDR3 is CSARGIKGAVSPLHF. In DNA, the CDR3 is TGCAGTGCTAGAGGAATCAAGGGGGCGGTTTCACCCCTCCACTTT.